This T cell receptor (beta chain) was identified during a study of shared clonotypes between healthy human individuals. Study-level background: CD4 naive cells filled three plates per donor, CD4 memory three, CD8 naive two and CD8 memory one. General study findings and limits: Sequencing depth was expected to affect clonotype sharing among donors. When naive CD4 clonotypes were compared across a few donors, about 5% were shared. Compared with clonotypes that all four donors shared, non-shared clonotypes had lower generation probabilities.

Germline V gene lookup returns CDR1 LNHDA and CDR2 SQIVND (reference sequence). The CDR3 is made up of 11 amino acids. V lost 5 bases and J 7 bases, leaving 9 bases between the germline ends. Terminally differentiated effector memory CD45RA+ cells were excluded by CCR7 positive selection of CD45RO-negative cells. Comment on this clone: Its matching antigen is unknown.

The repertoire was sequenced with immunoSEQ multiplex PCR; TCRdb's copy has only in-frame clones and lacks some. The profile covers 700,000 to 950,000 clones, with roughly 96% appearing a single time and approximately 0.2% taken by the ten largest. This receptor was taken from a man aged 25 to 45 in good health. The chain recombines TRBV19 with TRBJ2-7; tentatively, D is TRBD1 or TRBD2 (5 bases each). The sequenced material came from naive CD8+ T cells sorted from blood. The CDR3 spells CASSVGDEQYF. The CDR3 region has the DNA TGTGCCAGTAGTGTGGGGGATGAGCAGTACTTC.